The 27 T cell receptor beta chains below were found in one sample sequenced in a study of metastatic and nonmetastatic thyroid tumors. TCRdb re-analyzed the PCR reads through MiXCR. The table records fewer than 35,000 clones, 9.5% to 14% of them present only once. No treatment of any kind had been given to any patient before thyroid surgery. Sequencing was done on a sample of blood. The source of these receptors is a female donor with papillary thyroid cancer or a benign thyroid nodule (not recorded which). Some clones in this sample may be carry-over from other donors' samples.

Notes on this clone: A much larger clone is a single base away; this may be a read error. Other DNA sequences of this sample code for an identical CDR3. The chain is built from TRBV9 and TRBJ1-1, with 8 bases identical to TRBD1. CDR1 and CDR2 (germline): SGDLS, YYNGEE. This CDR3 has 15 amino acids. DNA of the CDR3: TGTGCCAGCAGCGTAGATTACAGGGGGAACACCGAAGCTTTCTTT. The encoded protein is CASSVDYRGNTEAFF.

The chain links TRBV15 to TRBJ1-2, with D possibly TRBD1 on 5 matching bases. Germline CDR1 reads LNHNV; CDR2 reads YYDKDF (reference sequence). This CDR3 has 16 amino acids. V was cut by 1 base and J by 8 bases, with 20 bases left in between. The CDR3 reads CATSRGVGAASFGYTF. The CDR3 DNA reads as TGTGCCACCAGCAGAGGGGTTGGGGCAGCGAGCTTCGGCTACACCTTC.

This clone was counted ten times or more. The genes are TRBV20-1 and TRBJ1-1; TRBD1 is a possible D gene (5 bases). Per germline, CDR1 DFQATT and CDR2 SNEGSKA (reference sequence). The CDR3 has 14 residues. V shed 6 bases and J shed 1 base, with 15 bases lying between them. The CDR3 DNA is TGCAGTGCCGCACTGGGGACGGCGAACACTGAAGCTTTCTTT. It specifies CSAALGTANTEAFF.

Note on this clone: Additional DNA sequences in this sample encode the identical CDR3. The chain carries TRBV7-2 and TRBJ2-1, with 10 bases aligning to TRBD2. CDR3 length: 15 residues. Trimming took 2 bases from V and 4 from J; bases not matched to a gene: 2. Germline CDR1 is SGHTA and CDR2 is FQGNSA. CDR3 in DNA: TGTGCCAGCAGCTTAAGCGGGGGGGATTACAATGAGCAGTTCTTC. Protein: CASSLSGGDYNEQFF. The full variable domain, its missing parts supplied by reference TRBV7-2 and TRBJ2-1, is GAGVSQSPSNKVTEKGKDVELRCDPISGHTALYWYRQSLGQGLEFLIYFQGNSAPDKSGLPSDRFSAERTGGSVSTLTIQRTQQEDSAVYLCASSLSGGDYNEQFFGPGTRLTVL.

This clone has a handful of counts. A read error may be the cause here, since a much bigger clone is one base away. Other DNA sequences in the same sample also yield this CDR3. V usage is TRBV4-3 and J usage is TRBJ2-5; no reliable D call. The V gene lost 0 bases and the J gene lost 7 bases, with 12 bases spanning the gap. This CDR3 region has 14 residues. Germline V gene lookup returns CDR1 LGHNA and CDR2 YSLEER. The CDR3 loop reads CASSQDFMSGTQYF. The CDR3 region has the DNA TGCGCCAGCAGCCAAGATTTTATGAGTGGGACCCAGTACTTC.

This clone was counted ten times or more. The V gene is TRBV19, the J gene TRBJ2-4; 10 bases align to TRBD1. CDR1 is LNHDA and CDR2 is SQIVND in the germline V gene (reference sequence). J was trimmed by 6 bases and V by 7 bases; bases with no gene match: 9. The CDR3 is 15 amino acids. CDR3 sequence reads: CASIARQGAGNIQYF. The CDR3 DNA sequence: TGTGCCAGTATAGCGAGACAGGGGGCGGGAAACATTCAGTACTTC.

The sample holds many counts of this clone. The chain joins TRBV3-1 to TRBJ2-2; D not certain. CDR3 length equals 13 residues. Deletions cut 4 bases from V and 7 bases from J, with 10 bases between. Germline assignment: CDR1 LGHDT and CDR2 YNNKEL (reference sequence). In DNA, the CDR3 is TGTGCCAGCAGCCGAACAGAGGACGGGGAGCTGTTTTTT. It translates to CASSRTEDGELFF. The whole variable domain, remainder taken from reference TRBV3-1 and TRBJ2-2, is DTAVSQTPKYLVTQMGNDKSIKCEQNLGHDTMYWYKQDSKKFLKIMFSYNNKELIINETVPNRFSPKSPDKAHLNLHINSLELGDSAVYFCASSRTEDGELFFGEGSRLTVL.

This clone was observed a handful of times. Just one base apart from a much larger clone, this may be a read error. CDR3 sequence: CASSPSGTAVAYEQYF. CDR3 sequence (DNA): TGTGCCAGCAGCCCCTCGGGGACAGCGGTGGCCTACGAGCAGTACTTC. The rearrangement joins TRBV5-6 to TRBJ2-7, with 7 bases matching TRBD1. Unmatched junction bases numbered 12, after V lost 4 bases and J lost 2 bases. Germline values: CDR1 SGHDT, CDR2 YYEEEE. The length of the CDR3 is 16 residues.

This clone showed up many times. DNA for the CDR3: TGTGCCAGCAGGGACAGGGGAGACTACGAGCAGTACTTC. The encoded protein is CASRDRGDYEQYF. The rearrangement joins TRBV2 to TRBJ2-7, with 9 positions matching TRBD1. Trimming took 6 bases from V and 3 from J; bases not matched to a gene: 3. CDR1 and CDR2 (germline): SNHLY, FYNNEI. This CDR3 region has 13 residues.

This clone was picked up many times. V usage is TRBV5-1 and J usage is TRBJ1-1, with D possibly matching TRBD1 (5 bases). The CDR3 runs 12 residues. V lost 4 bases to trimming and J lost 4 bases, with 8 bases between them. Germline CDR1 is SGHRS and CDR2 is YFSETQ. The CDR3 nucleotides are TGCGCCAGCAGCATTCAGGGCACTGAAGCTTTCTTT. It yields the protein CASSIQGTEAFF. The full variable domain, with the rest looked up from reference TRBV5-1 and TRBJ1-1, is KAGVTQTPRYLIKTRGQQVTLSCSPISGHRSVSWYQQTPGQGLQFLFEYFSETQRNKGNFPGRFSGRQFSNSRSEMNVSTLELGDSALYLCASSIQGTEAFFGQGTRLTVV.

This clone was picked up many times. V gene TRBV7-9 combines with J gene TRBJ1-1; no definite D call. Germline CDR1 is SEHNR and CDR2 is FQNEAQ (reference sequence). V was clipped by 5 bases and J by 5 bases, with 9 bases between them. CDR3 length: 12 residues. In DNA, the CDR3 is TGTGCCAGCAGCCTACGACCTACTGAAGCTTTCTTT. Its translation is CASSLRPTEAFF.

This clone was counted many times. The CDR3 region has the DNA TGCGCCAGCAGCCTACAGGGTCGAAATTCACCCCTCCACTTT. This gives the protein CASSLQGRNSPLHF. The rearrangement uses TRBV5-1 and TRBJ1-6; D might be TRBD1 (6 bases). The CDR3 totals 14 residues. Trimming shortened V by 4 bases and J by 7 bases, and 12 bases separated the two germline ends. Germline V lookup: CDR1 SGHRS, CDR2 YFSETQ.

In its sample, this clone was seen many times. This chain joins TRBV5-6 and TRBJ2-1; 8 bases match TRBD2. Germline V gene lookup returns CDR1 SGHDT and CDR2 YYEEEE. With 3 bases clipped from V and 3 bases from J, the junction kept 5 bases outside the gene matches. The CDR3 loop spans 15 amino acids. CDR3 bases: TGTGCCAGCAGCTACCGGACTAGCAGCTACAATGAGCAGTTCTTC. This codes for CASSYRTSSYNEQFF.

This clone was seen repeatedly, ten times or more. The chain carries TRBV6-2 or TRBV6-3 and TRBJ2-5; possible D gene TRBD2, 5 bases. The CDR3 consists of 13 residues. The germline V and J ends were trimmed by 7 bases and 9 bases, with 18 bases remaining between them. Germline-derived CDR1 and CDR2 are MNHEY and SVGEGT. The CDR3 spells CASTRTRDGAQYF. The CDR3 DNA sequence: TGTGCCAGCACCCGAACTAGAGATGGGGCCCAGTACTTC.

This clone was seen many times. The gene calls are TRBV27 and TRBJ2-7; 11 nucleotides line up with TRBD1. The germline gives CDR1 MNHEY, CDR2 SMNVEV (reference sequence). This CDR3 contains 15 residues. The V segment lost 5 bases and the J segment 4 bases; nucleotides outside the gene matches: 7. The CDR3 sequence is CASSVGQGAAYEQYF. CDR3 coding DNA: TGTGCCAGCAGTGTAGGACAGGGGGCAGCATACGAGCAGTACTTC.

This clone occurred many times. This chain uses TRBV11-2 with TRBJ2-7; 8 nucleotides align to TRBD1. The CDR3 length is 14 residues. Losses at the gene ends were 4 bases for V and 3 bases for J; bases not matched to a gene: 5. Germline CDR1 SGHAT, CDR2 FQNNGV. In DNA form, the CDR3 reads TGTGCCAGCAGCTCGGGGACAGGACGCTACGAGCAGTACTTC. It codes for CASSSGTGRYEQYF.

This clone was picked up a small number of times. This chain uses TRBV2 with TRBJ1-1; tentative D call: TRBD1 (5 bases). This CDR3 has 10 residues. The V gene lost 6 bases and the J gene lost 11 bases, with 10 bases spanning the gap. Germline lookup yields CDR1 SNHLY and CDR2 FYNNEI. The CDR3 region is CASRQGFAFF. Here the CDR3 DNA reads TGTGCCAGCAGGCAGGGTTTTGCTTTCTTT.

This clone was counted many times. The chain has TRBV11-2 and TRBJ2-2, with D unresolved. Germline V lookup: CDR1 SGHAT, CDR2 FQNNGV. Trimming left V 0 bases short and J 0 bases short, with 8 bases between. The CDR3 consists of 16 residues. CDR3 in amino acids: CASSLDWVSNTGELFF. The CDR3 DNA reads TGTGCCAGCAGCTTAGATTGGGTGTCGAACACCGGGGAGCTGTTTTTT. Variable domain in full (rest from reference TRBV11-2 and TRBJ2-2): EAGVAQSPRYKIIEKRQSVAFWCNPISGHATLYWYQQILGQGPKLLIQFQNNGVVDDSQLPKDRFSAERLKGVDSTLKIQPAKLEDSAVYLCASSLDWVSNTGELFFGEGSRLTVL.

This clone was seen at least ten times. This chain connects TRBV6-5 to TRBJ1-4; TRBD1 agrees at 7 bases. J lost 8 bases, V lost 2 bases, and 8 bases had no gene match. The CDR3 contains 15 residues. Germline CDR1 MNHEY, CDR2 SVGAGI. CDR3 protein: CASSYARGVVEKLFF. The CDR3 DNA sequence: TGTGCCAGCAGTTACGCCAGGGGGGTTGTGGAAAAACTGTTTTTT.

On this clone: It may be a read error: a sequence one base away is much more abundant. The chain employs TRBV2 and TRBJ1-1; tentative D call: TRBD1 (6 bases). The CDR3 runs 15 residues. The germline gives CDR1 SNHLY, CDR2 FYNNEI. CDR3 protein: CASRAETGISTEDFF. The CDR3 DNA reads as TGTGCCAGCAGAGCCGAGACAGGAATAAGTACTGAAGATTTCTTT. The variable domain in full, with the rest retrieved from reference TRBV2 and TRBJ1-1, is EPEVTQTPSHQVTQMGQEVILRCVPISNHLYFYWYRQILGQKVEFLVSFYNNEISEKSEIFDDQFSVERPDGSNFTLKIRSTKLEDSAMYFCASRAETGISTEDFFGQGTRLTVV.

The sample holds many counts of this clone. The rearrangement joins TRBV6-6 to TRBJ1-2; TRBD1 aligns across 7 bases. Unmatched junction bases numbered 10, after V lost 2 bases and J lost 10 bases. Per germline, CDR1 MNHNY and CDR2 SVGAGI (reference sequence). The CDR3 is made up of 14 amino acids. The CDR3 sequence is CASSYSGTAYVYTF. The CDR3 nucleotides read TGTGCCAGCAGTTACAGTGGGACAGCTTACGTCTACACCTTC.

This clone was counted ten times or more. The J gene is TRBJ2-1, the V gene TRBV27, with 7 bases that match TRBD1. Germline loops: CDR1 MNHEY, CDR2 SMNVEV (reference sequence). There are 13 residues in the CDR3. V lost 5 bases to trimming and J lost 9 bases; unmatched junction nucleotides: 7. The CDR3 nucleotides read TGTGCCAGCAGTCTTCGGACAGGTCGTGAGCAGTTCTTC. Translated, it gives CASSLRTGREQFF.

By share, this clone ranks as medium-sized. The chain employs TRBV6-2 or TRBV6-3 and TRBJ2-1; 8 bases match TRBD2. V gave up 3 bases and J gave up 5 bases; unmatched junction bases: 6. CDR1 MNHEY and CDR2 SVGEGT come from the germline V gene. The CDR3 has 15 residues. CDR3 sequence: CASSYRIAGNNEQFF. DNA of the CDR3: TGTGCCAGCAGTTATCGGATAGCGGGAAACAATGAGCAGTTCTTC.

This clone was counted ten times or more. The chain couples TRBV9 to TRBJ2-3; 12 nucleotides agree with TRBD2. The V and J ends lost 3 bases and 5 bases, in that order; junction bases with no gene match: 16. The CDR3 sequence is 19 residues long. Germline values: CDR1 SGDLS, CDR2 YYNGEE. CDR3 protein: CASSGPSGGLAGGVDTQYF. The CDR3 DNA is TGTGCCAGCAGCGGACCCTCAGGGGGCCTAGCGGGAGGGGTAGATACGCAGTATTTT. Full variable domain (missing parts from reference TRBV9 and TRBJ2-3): DSGVTQTPKHLITATGQRVTLRCSPRSGDLSVYWYQQSLDQGLQFLIQYYNGEERAKGNILERFSAQQFPDLHSELNLSSLELGDSALYFCASSGPSGGLAGGVDTQYFGPGTRLTVL.

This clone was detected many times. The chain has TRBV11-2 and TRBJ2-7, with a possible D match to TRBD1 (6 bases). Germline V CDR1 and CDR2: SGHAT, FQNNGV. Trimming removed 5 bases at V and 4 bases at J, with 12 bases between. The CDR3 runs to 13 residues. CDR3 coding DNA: TGTGCCAGCAGCCGTACGACAGGATACGAGCAGTACTTC. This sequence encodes CASSRTTGYEQYF.

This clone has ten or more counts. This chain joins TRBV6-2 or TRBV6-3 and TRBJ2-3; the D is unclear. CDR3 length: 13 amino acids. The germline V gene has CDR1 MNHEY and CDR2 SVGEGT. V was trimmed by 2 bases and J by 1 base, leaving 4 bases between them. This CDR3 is CASSYLRTDTQYF. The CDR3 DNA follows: TGTGCCAGCAGTTACCTTCGCACAGATACGCAGTATTTT.

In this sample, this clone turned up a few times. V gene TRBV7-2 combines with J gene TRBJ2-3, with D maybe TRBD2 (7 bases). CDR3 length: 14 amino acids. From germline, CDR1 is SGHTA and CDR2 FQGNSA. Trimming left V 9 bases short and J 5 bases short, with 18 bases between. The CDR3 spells CASDSGGREDTQYF. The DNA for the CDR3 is TGTGCCAGTGACTCCGGGGGGCGTGAAGATACGCAGTATTTT.